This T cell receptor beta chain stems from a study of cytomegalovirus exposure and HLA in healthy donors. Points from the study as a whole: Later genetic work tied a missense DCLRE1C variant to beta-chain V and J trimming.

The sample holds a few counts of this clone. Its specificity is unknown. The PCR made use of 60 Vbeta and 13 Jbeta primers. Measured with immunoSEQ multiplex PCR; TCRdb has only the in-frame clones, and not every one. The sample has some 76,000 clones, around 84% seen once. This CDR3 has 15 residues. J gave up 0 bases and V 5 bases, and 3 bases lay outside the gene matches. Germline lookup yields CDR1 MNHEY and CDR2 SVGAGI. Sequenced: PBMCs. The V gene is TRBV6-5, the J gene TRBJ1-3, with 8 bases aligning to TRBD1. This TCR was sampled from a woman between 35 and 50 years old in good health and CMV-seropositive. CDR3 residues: CASSKGQVSGNTIYF. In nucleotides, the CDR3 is TGTGCCAGCAGTAAGGGACAGGTCTCTGGAAACACCATATATTTT.